The 22 T cell receptor beta chains below all came from one sample that was sequenced in a study of blood T cell repertoires in COVID-19. Produced via immunoSEQ multiplex PCR; TCRdb's table is partial and in-frame only. Of about 160,000 clones listed, approximately 86% are singletons. Sequenced input: peripheral blood. The receptors come from a woman between 35 and 50 years old with COVID-19, enrolled during active disease.

The chain employs TRBV5-1 and TRBJ2-3; D possibly corresponds to TRBD1 (5 bases). The CDR3 is 14 residues long. The ends were cut back, 2 bases at V and 2 bases at J, with 9 bases in the middle. From germline, CDR1 is SGHRS and CDR2 YFSETQ. The CDR3 sequence is CASSLQGATDTQYF. In DNA, the CDR3 is TGCGCCAGCAGCTTACAAGGGGCCACAGATACGCAGTATTTT.

V and J are TRBV11-2 and TRBJ1-1; D remains unclear. V lost 4 bases and J lost 1, with 13 bases in between. The V gene's germline CDR1 is SGHAT and CDR2 FQNNGV. The CDR3 runs to 15 residues. Here the CDR3 reads CASSSLGLGNTEAFF. For the CDR3, the DNA is TGTGCCAGCAGCTCATTGGGTCTAGGGAACACTGAAGCTTTCTTT.

The gene calls are TRBV19 and TRBJ1-2, with D unresolved. Germline CDR1 is LNHDA and CDR2 is SQIVND (reference sequence). This CDR3 has 13 residues. The V end lost 4 bases, the J end lost 10 bases, and 16 bases lay between the germline ends. The CDR3 nucleotides read TGTGCCAGTAGTACCTACAGCCTCGGGATCTACACCTTC. Its translation: CASSTYSLGIYTF.

The rearrangement uses TRBV5-6 and TRBJ2-5; D is unresolved. The V gene lost 2 bases and the J gene lost 0 bases, with 8 bases spanning the gap. Germline V gene data show CDR1 as SGHDT and CDR2 as YYEEEE. This CDR3 has 14 amino acids. For the CDR3, the DNA is TGTGCCAGCAGCTTCACATGGTACCAAGAGACCCAGTACTTC. Protein sequence: CASSFTWYQETQYF.

V and J are TRBV28 and TRBJ1-2, with 8 bases that match TRBD1. The trim removed 9 bases at V and 6 bases at J, leaving 9 bases unmatched. The CDR3 consists of 13 residues. CDR1 and CDR2 (germline): MDHEN, SYDVKM. The CDR3 DNA reads TGTGCCAGTATGACAGGGGTTCGAAATGGCTACACCTTC. This sequence encodes CASMTGVRNGYTF.

This chain links TRBV12-5 with TRBJ1-2; D not resolved. The V and J ends lost 2 bases and 2 bases respectively, with 9 bases between them. This CDR3 spans 14 amino acids. CDR1 and CDR2 (germline): LGHNT, FRNRAP. CDR3: CASGLSSVNYGYTF. The CDR3 nucleotides are TGTGCTAGTGGTTTGTCGTCGGTGAACTATGGCTACACCTTC.

V is TRBV5-5 and J is TRBJ2-1; 7 bases match TRBD2. With V trimmed by 5 bases and J by 6 bases, 5 bases remained unmatched. Per the germline V gene, CDR1 is SGHKS and CDR2 is YYEKEE (reference sequence). This CDR3 has 13 residues. CDR3 in amino acids: CASRWGGGNEQFF. CDR3 nucleotide sequence: TGTGCCAGCAGATGGGGGGGAGGCAATGAGCAGTTCTTC.

This chain uses TRBV18 with TRBJ1-5; the D gene is possibly TRBD1 (5 bases). V lost 3 bases and J lost 3, with 12 bases in between. The CDR3 spans 15 residues. CDR1 is KGHSH and CDR2 is LQKENI in the germline V gene. CDR3 bases: TGTGCCAGCTCACCGGGCGGAGGGGTCAATCAGCCCCAGCATTTT. As protein: CASSPGGGVNQPQHF.

This clone was seen just once. This chain connects TRBV3-1 (or the pseudogene TRBV3-2) to TRBJ2-1; D is perhaps TRBD2 (5 bases). The CDR3 loop spans 14 amino acids. Trimming cost V 3 bases and J 4 bases, with 10 bases left between them. CDR1 is LGHDT and CDR2 is YNNKEL in the germline V gene (reference sequence). CDR3 coding DNA: TGTGCCAGCAGCCAGGTAGCGCGTTACAATGAGCAGTTCTTC. This encodes CASSQVARYNEQFF.

The chain links TRBV19 to TRBJ1-1, with D perhaps matching TRBD1 (6 bases). The CDR3 extends over 15 amino acids. V was shortened by 8 bases and J by 2 bases, with 18 bases between the two germline ends. CDR1 and CDR2 from the germline V gene are LNHDA and SQIVND (reference sequence). This CDR3 reads CASGDSGGPNTEAFF. In nucleotides, the CDR3 is TGTGCCAGTGGGGATTCGGGGGGCCCTAACACTGAAGCTTTCTTT.

This clone has more than one count but fewer than ten. The chain joins TRBV7-9 to TRBJ1-2; TRBD1 agrees at 7 bases. The CDR3 is 11 residues long. CDR1 and CDR2 (germline): SEHNR, FQNEAQ (reference sequence). V gave up 11 bases and J gave up 5 bases; unmatched junction bases: 5. The CDR3 nucleotides are TGTGCCGGGGACAGTCAGTATGGCTACACCTTC. This translates into CAGDSQYGYTF.

The chain joins TRBV10-3 to TRBJ1-1, with D possibly being TRBD1 (6 bases). The CDR3 runs 14 residues. CDR1 and CDR2 from the germline V gene are ENHRY and SYGVKD. The V end lost 5 bases, the J end lost 1 base, and 11 bases lay between the germline ends. The CDR3 reads CAISQRTENTEAFF. The CDR3 DNA reads as TGTGCCATCAGTCAACGGACAGAGAACACTGAAGCTTTCTTT.

The chain recombines TRBV6-5 with TRBJ1-2; D gene ambiguous. Germline V gene data show CDR1 as MNHEY and CDR2 as SVGAGI. The V end was cut by 6 bases, the J end by 3 bases, with 11 bases between. This CDR3 is built from 13 residues. DNA for the CDR3: TGTGCCAGCAGCTCAGCGACCCACTATGGCTACACCTTC. Residues: CASSSATHYGYTF.

This chain joins TRBV30 and TRBJ1-4; a weak D match, TRBD1 (6 bases). The CDR3 has 15 amino acids. The V gene lost 2 bases and the J gene lost 5 bases, with 15 bases spanning the gap. Germline CDR1 is GTSNPN and CDR2 is SVGIG (reference sequence). As DNA, the CDR3 is TGTGCCTGGAGTACTGGACAGCTACTAAATGAAAAACTGTTTTTT. This sequence encodes CAWSTGQLLNEKLFF.

V usage is TRBV28 and J usage is TRBJ1-2; unclear D gene. This CDR3 has 15 residues. The germline CDR1 and CDR2 sequences are MDHEN and SYDVKM. Trimming pared 4 bases from V and 4 bases from J, leaving 16 bases between. The CDR3 DNA is TGTGCCAGCAGTTCTCCCCAGGTCGGAATCTATGGCTACACCTTC. This gives the protein CASSSPQVGIYGYTF.

The V gene is TRBV6-1, the J gene TRBJ2-7; D possibly corresponds to TRBD2 (7 bases). CDR1 and CDR2 (germline): MNHNS, SASEGT. With 3 bases removed from V and 0 bases from J, the gap between germline ends came to 9 bases. This CDR3 comprises 14 residues. The CDR3 sequence: CASSEGGLSYEQYF. The CDR3 nucleotides read TGTGCCAGCAGTGAGGGGGGGCTCTCCTACGAGCAGTACTTC.

This rearrangement joins TRBV11-2 to TRBJ2-4, with 9 positions matching TRBD2. The CDR3 length is 15 residues. The ends lost 1 base at V and 7 bases at J; junction bases unmatched: 5. CDR1 SGHAT and CDR2 FQNNGV come from the germline V gene. DNA for the CDR3: TGTGCCAGCAGCTTAGTAGCTAGCGGGATGAACATTCAGTACTTC. Its protein is CASSLVASGMNIQYF.

The V call is TRBV5-4, the J call TRBJ2-1, with 14 bases fitting TRBD2. V was clipped by 4 bases and J by 9 bases; unmatched bases: 9. Germline-derived CDR1 and CDR2 are SGHNT and YYREEE (reference sequence). The CDR3 consists of 16 residues. CDR3 DNA: TGTGCCAGCAGCCCCTCGACTAGCGGGGGGGCCGGTGAGCAGTTCTTC. Its protein is CASSPSTSGGAGEQFF.

This clone was observed a few times. The same CDR3 also results from other DNA sequences found in this sample. The chain couples TRBV27 to TRBJ2-7; the match to TRBD2 covers 8 bases. The germline V gene encodes CDR1 MNHEY and CDR2 SMNVEV (reference sequence). The CDR3 runs 15 residues. V gave up 0 bases and J gave up 3 bases; unmatched junction bases: 4. CDR3 loop: CASSLSPSGYYEQYF. As DNA, the CDR3 is TGTGCCAGCAGTTTATCGCCTAGCGGGTACTACGAGCAGTACTTC.

This chain links TRBV27 with TRBJ2-1; D not resolved. The CDR3 sequence is 21 residues long. Trimming cost V 6 bases and J 2 bases, with 32 bases left between them. Germline assignment: CDR1 MNHEY and CDR2 SMNVEV (reference sequence). The DNA for the CDR3 is TGTGCCAGCAGGCCTCTTGTCCTGAAGAACTTTAACGATTCCCCCTACAATGAGCAGTTCTTC. Amino acid sequence: CASRPLVLKNFNDSPYNEQFF.

V usage is TRBV20-1 and J usage is TRBJ2-1; D gene unclear. V was trimmed by 3 bases and J by 9 bases, leaving 18 bases between them. The CDR3 is 14 residues long. Germline CDR1 reads DFQATT; CDR2 reads SNEGSKA (reference sequence). Written as DNA, the CDR3 is TGCAGTGCTAGTTCGGTAGTCGCCTCGGGTGAGCAGTTCTTC. Its translation is CSASSVVASGEQFF.

This clone was seen just once. The rearrangement uses TRBV18 and TRBJ2-7; 10 nucleotides agree with TRBD2. Unmatched junction bases numbered 8, after V lost 3 bases and J lost 6 bases. The CDR3 is 15 amino acids. Germline CDR1 KGHSH, CDR2 LQKENI. DNA for the CDR3: TGTGCCAGCTCACCTCTAAAAGCGGGAGGGCCCGAGCAGTACTTC. Protein sequence: CASSPLKAGGPEQYF.